This TCR beta chain was found in a study of radiation and T cells in renal cell carcinoma. Assay: immunoSEQ multiplex PCR; the TCRdb copy retains only in-frame clones and omits some. The data contain 50,000 to 65,000 clones, over 65% of them singletons. Time point given: blood 4 weeks post-SBRT, at nephrectomy. The sample's treatment: 15 Gy SBRT to primary tumor, nephrectomy 4 weeks later. V was cut by 2 bases and J by 3 bases, with 10 bases left in between. The CDR3 runs 14 residues. Germline V CDR1 and CDR2: MGHDK, SYGVNS. The gene calls are TRBV25-1 and TRBJ2-5, with D tentatively TRBD2 (6 bases). Sequenced material: blood, taken from a patient whose treatment included radiotherapy and nephrectomy. The origin of this receptor is a man between 60 and 75 years old with renal cell carcinoma. The DNA for the CDR3 is TGTGCCAGCAGTGAACGGGGGATAGAAGAGACCCAGTACTTC. Translating gives CASSERGIEETQYF.